This TCR beta chain is from a study of blood T cell repertoires in COVID-19. The V end lost 4 bases, the J end lost 6 bases, and 8 bases lay between the germline ends. There are 12 residues in the CDR3. Germline CDR1 is PRHDT and CDR2 is FYEKMQ (reference sequence). Original processing notes: The authors estimated nucleated cell counts from reference gene primer amplification. Clones were sequenced by immunoSEQ multiplex PCR, and TCRdb holds only the in-frame ones, with some missing. V and J calls and clone size are those listed in that table; D and trimming were worked out from the DNA. The sample yields around 130,000 clones, around 83% seen once. The count of this clone is one. Residents of 20 to 25 US areas, aged roughly 18 to 89 years, made up the participants.

The sequence was collected from a young man who had recovered from COVID-19. The chain is built from TRBV13 and TRBJ2-3; TRBD2 is a possible D gene (5 bases). Sequencing input: PBMCs or T cells enriched from blood (not recorded which). This CDR3 is CASSSGLDTQYF. CDR3 sequence (DNA): TGTGCCAGCAGCTCCGGACTGGATACGCAGTATTTT.